This passage covers 14 T cell receptor beta chains from one sample sequenced in a study of neoadjuvant anti-PD-1 for oral cavity cancer. As for time point: after neoadjuvant nivolumab, at surgical resection. Method: immunoSEQ multiplex PCR; TCRdb's copy keeps in-frame clones and lacks some. Of roughly 14,000 clones listed, around three quarters were seen once; the top ten hold more than 3%. The material was PBMCs, obtained after nivolumab (anti-PD-1) treatment. All receptors come from a person aged 40 to 85 with oral cavity squamous cell carcinoma.

The chain couples TRBV27 to TRBJ2-1; D remains unclear. V was pared by 11 bases and J by 9 bases, with 20 bases between. CDR1 is MNHEY, CDR2 SMNVEV, per germline (reference sequence). The CDR3 sequence is 13 residues long. The CDR3 reads CACWQVIYGEQFF. CDR3 bases: TGTGCCTGCTGGCAGGTGATTTACGGTGAGCAGTTCTTC.

The V gene is TRBV5-1, the J gene TRBJ2-5; perhaps TRBD2 as D (5 bases). V was trimmed by 4 bases and J by 1 base, leaving 11 bases between them. Germline V CDR1 and CDR2: SGHRS, YFSETQ. This CDR3 region has 14 residues. The chain's CDR3 is CASSKEVTQETQYF. In nucleotides, the CDR3 is TGCGCCAGCAGCAAGGAGGTCACCCAAGAGACCCAGTACTTC.

The CDR3 DNA reads TGTGCCAGCAGCCAGGGACAGAGCTCTGGGGCCAACGTCCTGACTTTC. It yields the protein CASSQGQSSGANVLTF. The gene calls are TRBV7-9 and TRBJ2-6; 7 bases line up with TRBD1. Germline trimming cut 5 bases from V and 0 bases from J; bases unmatched to any gene: 4. The length of the CDR3 is 16 residues. Germline-derived CDR1 and CDR2 are SEHNR and FQNEAQ (reference sequence).

V usage is TRBV13 and J usage is TRBJ2-1; 7 bases map to TRBD1. Germline CDR1 is PRHDT and CDR2 is FYEKMQ (reference sequence). The ends lost 5 bases at V and 5 bases at J; junction bases unmatched: 6. The CDR3 length is 14 residues. The CDR3 region has the DNA TGTGCCAGCAGCCTACTGACAGGGAACAATGAGCAGTTCTTC. Translation: CASSLLTGNNEQFF. The full variable domain, completed using reference TRBV13 and TRBJ2-1, is AAGVIQSPRHLIKEKRETATLKCYPIPRHDTVYWYQQGPGQDPQFLISFYEKMQSDKGSIPDRFSAQQFSDYHSELNMSSLELGDSALYFCASSLLTGNNEQFFGPGTRLTVL.

The rearrangement uses TRBV5-6 and TRBJ2-7; D perhaps matches TRBD2 (5 bases). Trimming cost V 4 bases and J 4 bases, with 9 bases left between them. Germline V gene lookup returns CDR1 SGHDT and CDR2 YYEEEE. This CDR3 contains 12 residues. CDR3 nucleotides: TGTGCCAGCAGCAGAACTAGTTACGAGCAGTACTTC. Translating it yields CASSRTSYEQYF.

The table lists this clone with a count of one. The gene calls are TRBV4-1 and TRBJ2-2; TRBD1 agrees at 7 bases. This CDR3 has 17 amino acids. The germline CDR1 and CDR2 sequences are MGHRA and YSYEKL. Trimming at V came to 3 bases and at J to 3 bases, leaving 10 bases not matched to a gene. As DNA, the CDR3 is TGCGCCAGCAGCCAGGGTCCACAGGGGTCTGACACCGGGGAGCTGTTTTTT. Protein product: CASSQGPQGSDTGELFF.

The chain employs TRBV2 and TRBJ1-4; D possibly corresponds to TRBD1 (5 bases). The CDR3 length is 13 residues. CDR1 is SNHLY and CDR2 is FYNNEI in the germline V gene. The V end was cut by 6 bases, the J end by 5 bases, with 10 bases between. The CDR3 nucleotides are TGTGCCAGCAGGGGGGGTGTAAATGAAAAACTGTTTTTT. Amino acid sequence: CASRGGVNEKLFF.

This clone was seen a handful of times. The genes are TRBV28 and TRBJ1-5; no clear D gene. V shed 3 bases and J shed 6 bases, with 9 bases lying between them. Germline V CDR1 and CDR2: MDHEN, SYDVKM. The CDR3 loop spans 13 amino acids. CDR3 DNA: TGTGCCAGCAGTTTCGAAGGACGTCAGCCCCAGCATTTT. Translating it yields CASSFEGRQPQHF.

V gene TRBV14 combines with J gene TRBJ2-1; D not certain. V lost 0 bases, J lost 4 bases, and 10 bases lay in between. Germline loops: CDR1 SGHDN, CDR2 FVKESK. The CDR3 is 15 amino acids. This chain's CDR3 is CASSQDYGRYNEQFF. For the CDR3, the DNA is TGTGCCAGCAGCCAAGATTACGGTCGATACAATGAGCAGTTCTTC.

The CDR3 DNA reads TGTGCCGGGCGGGACAGGGGGGACTCTGGGGCCAACGTCCTGACTTTC. Protein product: CAGRDRGDSGANVLTF. The V and J genes are TRBV6-6 and TRBJ2-6, with 11 bases that match TRBD1. This CDR3 has 16 amino acids. V lost 11 bases, J lost 0 bases, and 6 bases stayed unmatched. Germline CDR1 and CDR2: MNHNY and SVGAGI (reference sequence).

The chain is built from TRBV11-2 and TRBJ2-7; no firm D call. Trimming removed 2 bases from V and 5 bases from J, with 7 bases in between. The CDR3 sequence is 12 residues long. Germline assignment: CDR1 SGHAT and CDR2 FQNNGV. The CDR3 coding sequence is TGTGCCAGCAGCTTATCTAAGAACGAGCAGTACTTC. This codes for CASSLSKNEQYF. The full variable domain, completed using reference TRBV11-2 and TRBJ2-7, is EAGVAQSPRYKIIEKRQSVAFWCNPISGHATLYWYQQILGQGPKLLIQFQNNGVVDDSQLPKDRFSAERLKGVDSTLKIQPAKLEDSAVYLCASSLSKNEQYFGPGTRLTVT.

In its sample, this clone was seen a few times. This rearrangement joins TRBV5-1 to TRBJ1-2; possibly TRBD1 for D (6 bases). The CDR3 sequence is 13 residues long. V gave up 2 bases and J gave up 6 bases, with 11 bases separating them. Germline V gene data show CDR1 as SGHRS and CDR2 as YFSETQ. The DNA of the CDR3 is TGCGCCAGCAGCTTTACTGGGGGCGATGGCTACACCTTC. This gives the protein CASSFTGGDGYTF.

The table lists this clone with a few counts. The chain joins TRBV5-4 to TRBJ2-7; TRBD2 matches at 8 bases. The CDR3 contains 15 residues. Germline loops: CDR1 SGHNT, CDR2 YYREEE (reference sequence). V gave up 0 bases and J gave up 2 bases; unmatched junction bases: 4. CDR3 in DNA: TGTGCCAGCAGCTTGGACGGGGGGGGCACCTACGAGCAGTACTTC. It is translated as CASSLDGGGTYEQYF.

This clone was picked up one time. The DNA for the CDR3 is TGCGCCAGCAGCTTAAGACCCACAGGGGGCGGATTCGGGGCTGAAGCTTTCTTT. It encodes CASSLRPTGGGFGAEAFF. The rearrangement uses TRBV5-1 and TRBJ1-1; 9 bases agree with TRBD1. Germline V gives CDR1 SGHRS, CDR2 YFSETQ. The CDR3 spans 18 residues. After removal of 2 bases from V and 6 bases from J, the junction contained 17 bases not matched to a gene.